These 18 T cell receptor beta chains were all obtained from the same sample, sequenced in a study of blood T cell repertoires in COVID-19 (dated by TCRdb to the early 2020s). Library preparation used the immunoSEQ multiplex PCR assay. What TCRdb holds here is the immuneACCESS table cut down to in-frame rearrangements. Part of the clones is not present; checked against another copy, under half of the missing clones reflect an unresolved V gene, and the others are unexplained. This sample has fewer than 250,000 clones in its table, and 86% of those were observed once. The top ten clonotypes cover 2% to 2.5% of the sample. The specimen sequenced was PBMCs or T cells enriched from blood (not recorded which). The receptors here all came from a woman aged 45-60 years who had recovered from COVID-19.

The rearrangement uses TRBV18 and TRBJ1-1, with D unresolved. CDR1 and CDR2 from the germline V gene are KGHSH and LQKENI. There are 14 residues in the CDR3. Trimming pared 2 bases from V and 0 bases from J, leaving 7 bases between. CDR3: CASSPGHLNTEAFF. CDR3 DNA sequence: TGTGCCAGCTCACCAGGGCATTTGAACACTGAAGCTTTCTTT.

This clone has just one count. V gene TRBV27 combines with J gene TRBJ2-4; 8 positions match TRBD1. Germline trimming cut 8 bases from V and 3 bases from J; bases unmatched to any gene: 15. The germline V gene has CDR1 MNHEY and CDR2 SMNVEV (reference sequence). The CDR3 sequence is 17 residues long. CDR3 protein: CASSQDAPGTGKNIQYF. The CDR3 DNA is TGTGCCAGCTCCCAAGACGCCCCGGGGACAGGCAAAAACATTCAGTACTTC.

CDR3 amino acids: CATSSPRAGNTIYF. In DNA form, the CDR3 reads TGTGCCACCAGCAGTCCCCGGGCTGGAAACACCATATATTTT. The rearrangement uses TRBV15 and TRBJ1-3, with D unclear. V was pared by 3 bases and J by 2 bases, with 8 bases between. Per the germline V gene, CDR1 is LNHNV and CDR2 is YYDKDF (reference sequence). The CDR3 runs to 14 residues. Full variable domain (missing parts from reference TRBV15 and TRBJ1-3): DAMVIQNPRYQVTQFGKPVTLSCSQTLNHNVMYWYQQKSSQAPKLLFHYYDKDFNNEADTPDNFQSRRPNTSFCFLDIRSPGLGDTAMYLCATSSPRAGNTIYFGEGSWLTVV.

The V and J genes are TRBV10-1 and TRBJ2-1, with TRBD1 matching over 9 bases. This CDR3 region has 15 residues. Germline CDR1 WNHNN, CDR2 SYGVQD (reference sequence). After removal of 5 bases from V and 7 bases from J, the junction contained 9 bases not matched to a gene. Written as DNA, the CDR3 is TGCGCCAGCAGTACCAGGACAGGGGCGTTGAATGAGCAGTTCTTC. Its translation: CASSTRTGALNEQFF.

V is TRBV11-2 and J is TRBJ2-1; 7 bases align to TRBD2. Per germline, CDR1 SGHAT and CDR2 FQNNGV. With 5 bases clipped from V and 7 bases from J, the junction kept 8 bases outside the gene matches. The CDR3 is 14 residues long. The CDR3 is CASSEAGATNEQFF. The CDR3 DNA is TGTGCCAGCAGCGAGGCGGGAGCGACGAATGAGCAGTTCTTC. The whole variable domain, filled in from reference TRBV11-2 and TRBJ2-1, reads EAGVAQSPRYKIIEKRQSVAFWCNPISGHATLYWYQQILGQGPKLLIQFQNNGVVDDSQLPKDRFSAERLKGVDSTLKIQPAKLEDSAVYLCASSEAGATNEQFFGPGTRLTVL.

The CDR3: CASSRQGSTGELFF. CDR3 bases: TGTGCCAGCAGTAGACAGGGGTCTACCGGGGAGCTGTTTTTT. This chain connects TRBV2 to TRBJ2-2, with 8 nucleotides matching TRBD1. Per the germline V gene, CDR1 is SNHLY and CDR2 is FYNNEI. This CDR3 has 14 amino acids. The V gene end was trimmed by 5 bases and the J gene end by 5 bases; junction bases not matched to a gene: 4.

V usage is TRBV20-1 and J usage is TRBJ2-7, with D unclear. This CDR3 is built from 11 residues. Germline V gene data show CDR1 as DFQATT and CDR2 as SNEGSKA (reference sequence). V lost 5 bases to trimming and J lost 4 bases, with 9 bases between them. The CDR3 sequence: CSASTTYEQYF. CDR3 DNA: TGCAGTGCTTCGACAACATACGAGCAGTACTTC.

The chain couples TRBV19 to TRBJ1-5, with 9 bases lining up with TRBD1. The CDR3 has 13 amino acids. From germline, CDR1 is LNHDA and CDR2 SQIVND (reference sequence). Trimming took 8 bases from V and 10 from J; bases not matched to a gene: 9. The CDR3 here is CASRTRDREPQHF. DNA for the CDR3: TGTGCCAGTCGAACCCGGGACAGGGAACCCCAGCATTTT.

Here the CDR3 DNA reads TGCGCCAGCAGCCAAGATTCTCGGGCCAACGTCCTGACTTTC. It encodes CASSQDSRANVLTF. This chain uses TRBV4-3 with TRBJ2-6; D remains unclear. The V gene's germline CDR1 is LGHNA and CDR2 YSLEER. V shed 0 bases and J shed 5 bases, with 5 bases lying between them. This CDR3 contains 14 residues.

J is TRBJ2-3 and V is TRBV4-1; possibly TRBD1 for D (6 bases). V was clipped by 0 bases and J by 6 bases, with 16 bases between them. The germline V gene encodes CDR1 MGHRA and CDR2 YSYEKL. This CDR3 comprises 16 residues. CDR3 region: CASSQDVNFQGDTQYF. The CDR3 nucleotides are TGCGCCAGCAGCCAAGACGTAAACTTTCAGGGGGATACGCAGTATTTT.

The chain combines TRBV4-3 with TRBJ2-7; 8 bases are a match to TRBD2. Looked up from germline, CDR1 is LGHNA and CDR2 is YSLEER. This CDR3 is 15 amino acids long. The trim removed 1 base at V and 1 base at J, leaving 3 bases unmatched. The CDR3 nucleotides read TGCGCCAGCAGCCAAGGGCGGGAGGTGTCCTACGAGCAGTACTTC. The encoded protein is CASSQGREVSYEQYF.

There are many counts of this clone. V and J are TRBV7-6 and TRBJ1-1, with D unresolved. CDR1 is SGHVS and CDR2 is FNYEAQ in the germline V gene. V was clipped by 5 bases and J by 0 bases, with 13 bases between them. The CDR3 contains 15 residues. In nucleotides, the CDR3 is TGTGCCAGCAGCCTCGGGAGTAACCTGAACACTGAAGCTTTCTTT. The encoded protein is CASSLGSNLNTEAFF.

This sequence joins TRBV5-6 and TRBJ1-1; maybe TRBD1 (5 bases). Germline CDR1 is SGHDT and CDR2 is YYEEEE. The CDR3 is 15 amino acids. Trimming pared 5 bases from V and 2 bases from J, leaving 16 bases between. DNA for the CDR3: TGTGCCAGCAGTTCCTATGGGGGGAGAAACACTGAAGCTTTCTTT. Protein: CASSSYGGRNTEAFF.

The chain recombines TRBV4-1 with TRBJ1-1; D is possibly TRBD1 (5 bases). V lost 4 bases and J 1 base, leaving 10 bases between the germline ends. There are 14 residues in the CDR3. The germline CDR1 and CDR2 sequences are MGHRA and YSYEKL. CDR3 protein: CASSRGDWNTEAFF. CDR3 nucleotide sequence: TGCGCCAGCAGCCGGGGGGATTGGAACACTGAAGCTTTCTTT.

This clone was seen a single time. CDR3 in amino acids: CASSSHRGEGYTF. The CDR3 coding sequence is TGTGCCAGCAGTTCGCACAGGGGAGAAGGCTACACCTTC. The chain links TRBV27 to TRBJ1-2; TRBD1 matches 7 bases. Germline trimming cut 4 bases from V and 8 bases from J; bases unmatched to any gene: 7. CDR3 length: 13 residues. CDR1 and CDR2 from the germline V gene are MNHEY and SMNVEV (reference sequence).

The chain uses TRBV10-2 and TRBJ2-1; TRBD2 aligns across 10 bases. Trimming took 6 bases from V and 5 from J; bases not matched to a gene: 4. CDR1 WSHSY and CDR2 SAAADI come from the germline V gene. This CDR3 spans 14 amino acids. The CDR3 loop reads CASRSGGANNEQFF. The DNA for the CDR3 is TGCGCCAGCAGGAGCGGGGGGGCGAACAATGAGCAGTTCTTC.

The rearrangement uses TRBV7-8 and TRBJ2-2; the D gene is possibly TRBD2 (5 bases). Between the trimmed V and J ends, which lost 2 bases and 4 bases, there was a span of 8 bases. This CDR3 is built from 14 residues. Per the germline V gene, CDR1 is SGHVS and CDR2 is FQNEAQ. For the CDR3, the DNA is TGTGCCAGCAGCTTATTGGCGGGCACCGGGGAGCTGTTTTTT. Residues: CASSLLAGTGELFF. Supplemented by reference TRBV7-8 and TRBJ2-2, the full variable domain reads GAGVSQSPRYKVAKRGQDVALRCDPISGHVSLFWYQQALGQGPEFLTYFQNEAQLDKSGLPSDRFFAERPEGSVSTLKIQRTQQEDSAVYLCASSLLAGTGELFFGEGSRLTVL.

The chain joins TRBV7-8 to TRBJ2-1; weak D call: TRBD2 (6 bases). Trimming took off 3 bases at V and 1 base at J, with 13 bases between the two ends. CDR3 length equals 16 residues. Per germline, CDR1 SGHVS and CDR2 FQNEAQ. CDR3 protein: CASSFLWGESYNEQFF. CDR3 in DNA: TGTGCCAGCAGCTTTCTATGGGGGGAATCCTACAATGAGCAGTTCTTC.